This TCR beta chain came from a study of blood T cell repertoires in COVID-19. In the original analysis: Nucleated cell number was recorded as an estimate derived from reference gene primer amplification. Here immunoSEQ multiplex PCR was the method, and the copy in TCRdb shows in-frame clones only, minus some. D and trimming were read from the DNA, whereas the V and J calls and clone size are those reported in that table. The repertoire includes about 110,000 clones, more than 65% of them detected once, and less than 2% sits in the top ten. Per germline, CDR1 SGHDT and CDR2 YYEEEE. Trimming removed 4 bases from V and 1 base from J, with 10 bases in between. This CDR3 is built from 14 residues.

The material sequenced was peripheral blood. V is TRBV5-6 and J is TRBJ2-3; the D is unclear. This clonotype was sampled from a man aged 45 to 65 with acute or convalescent COVID-19. CDR3 DNA: TGTGCCAGCAGCCCTGACTGGGGCACAGATACGCAGTATTTT. Its protein product is CASSPDWGTDTQYF.